This TCR beta chain was recovered during a study of T cells after yellow fever vaccination. The wider study: Sorting by CD3, CD45RA, CCR7 and CD95 gave EM, EMRA, CM and Tscm subsets.

Study-wide results and caveats: Post-booster repertoires again held most primary-vaccination clones (roughly 95% CD4, 80% to 90% CD8).

The sample holds many counts of this clonotype. The CDR3 has 17 amino acids. Per the germline V gene, CDR1 is WSHSY and CDR2 is SAAADI. V was clipped by 6 bases and J by 3 bases; unmatched bases: 13. One entry per CDR3 protein, called by TCRdb with MiXCR from the 5' RACE reads. The table includes 50,000 to 75,000 distinct CDR3 sequences, 5.5% to 6% detected once. The sample was PBMCs, either bulk or a sorted T-cell subset (CD4+, CD8+, memory, or dextramer-sorted; not recorded which), taken on the day of the yellow fever booster vaccination. This chain connects TRBV10-2 to TRBJ1-5; TRBD1 aligns across 8 bases. The receptor was isolated from a young man who received the YFV17D yellow fever vaccine. This CDR3 reads CASRSDRGGIFNQPQHF. The CDR3 DNA sequence: TGCGCCAGCAGGAGCGACAGGGGTGGGATTTTCAATCAGCCCCAGCATTTT.